A selection of T cell receptor beta chains follows, all from one sample in a study of beta chain features in type 1 diabetes. The assay was immunoSEQ multiplex PCR, and TCRdb's table has in-frame clones only and misses some. The sample lists around 360,000 clones, roughly an eighth occurring once. The sample comprised naive CD4+ T cells from blood. The receptors come from a young woman with type 1 diabetes. The CDR3 runs from the conserved cysteine through the conserved F or W. The order of the fields is D gene, V gene, J gene, clone size, CDR3 protein, CDR3 DNA. A D gene is named only where the DNA matches it firmly. Only some rows state a clone size, as once, few, many or a class for expanded clones.

>.|TRBV29-1|TRBJ1-1|.
CSVGGGPAEAFF
TGCAGCGTCGGCGGGGGGCCGGCTGAAGCTTTCTTT
>TRBD2|TRBV7-9|TRBJ2-3|.
CASSLGFGQASGATDTQYF
TGTGCCAGCAGCTTAGGATTTGGGCAAGCTAGCGGGGCCACAGATACGCAGTATTTT
>.|TRBV2|TRBJ1-5|.
CASSGGIRNQPQHF
TGTGCCAGCAGTGGAGGGATACGCAATCAGCCCCAGCATTTT
>TRBD1|TRBV11-1|TRBJ2-7|.
CASSFPGTGVGEQYF
TGTGCCAGCAGCTTCCCCGGGACAGGGGTGGGCGAGCAGTACTTC
>.|TRBV11-2|TRBJ2-7|few
CASSSPLREQYF
TGTGCCAGCAGCTCCCCTCTACGGGAGCAGTACTTC
>.|TRBV5-4|TRBJ2-3|few
CASRGGSDTQYF
TGTGCCAGCAGGGGGGGTTCAGATACGCAGTATTTT
>TRBD1|TRBV9|TRBJ1-6|few
CASSATQGAESPLHF
TGTGCCAGCAGCGCCACACAGGGGGCGGAATCACCCCTCCACTTT
>.|TRBV4-3|TRBJ2-7|.
CASSQDGGLHRSYEQYF
TGCGCCAGCAGCCAAGATGGTGGGCTCCACCGATCCTACGAGCAGTACTTC
>TRBD1|TRBV28|TRBJ1-5|few
CASSLDRDEWIYQPQHF
TGTGCCAGCAGTTTGGACAGGGATGAGTGGATATATCAGCCCCAGCATTTT
>TRBD1|TRBV6-4|TRBJ2-1|.
CASSNPRTGKSGSYNEQFF
TGTGCCAGCAGTAATCCCAGGACAGGGAAGTCTGGCTCCTACAATGAGCAGTTCTTC
>TRBD1|TRBV4-2|TRBJ1-1|few
CASSNRDRGTFF
TGTGCCAGCAGCAACCGGGACAGGGGAACTTTCTTT
>.|TRBV5-1|TRBJ1-2|.
CASSPDSSYGYTF
TGCGCCAGCAGCCCGGACAGTAGCTATGGCTACACCTTC
>TRBD1|TRBV7-9|TRBJ1-5|few
CASSPDRGNQPQHF
TGTGCCAGCAGCCCGGACAGGGGCAATCAGCCCCAGCATTTT
>TRBD1|TRBV7-9|TRBJ2-7|few
CASSPLWDRDAEQYF
TGTGCCAGCAGCCCCCTATGGGACAGGGACGCCGAGCAGTACTTC
>.|TRBV7-2|TRBJ2-3|few
CASSQGLLPDTDTQYF
TGTGCCAGCAGCCAGGGACTGCTGCCGGACACAGATACGCAGTATTTT
>.|TRBV11-3|TRBJ1-1|few
CASSLSPGAEAFF
TGTGCCAGCAGCTTATCCCCAGGGGCTGAAGCTTTCTTT
>TRBD2|TRBV7-3|TRBJ2-1|once
CASSRTSGRANEQFF
TGTGCCAGCAGCCGGACTAGCGGGAGGGCAAATGAGCAGTTCTTC
>.|TRBV30|TRBJ2-5|few
CASRDSGETQYF
TGTGCCTCACGGGATTCCGGAGAGACCCAGTACTTC
>.|TRBV4-3|TRBJ1-2|.
CASSQEFGVYGYTF
TGCGCCAGCAGCCAAGAGTTCGGAGTCTATGGCTACACCTTC
>.|TRBV7-9|TRBJ2-7|.
CASSETNSYEQYF
TGTGCCAGCAGCGAGACAAATTCCTACGAGCAGTACTTC
>.|TRBV7-2|TRBJ2-7|.
CASSSAWQGVNEQYF
TGTGCCAGCAGCTCCGCCTGGCAGGGTGTGAACGAGCAGTACTTC
>TRBD1|TRBV5-6|TRBJ2-5|.
CASSPPGGLETQYF
TGTGCCAGCAGCCCCCCAGGGGGCTTGGAGACCCAGTACTTC
>TRBD1|TRBV9|TRBJ2-1|.
CASSVGVTGGRVF
TGTGCCAGCAGCGTAGGGGTTACAGGGGGACGGGTCTTC
>TRBD2|TRBV15|TRBJ2-5|.
CATSLELAGAYQETQYF
TGTGCCACCAGCTTGGAACTAGCGGGGGCCTACCAAGAGACCCAGTACTTC
>TRBD2|TRBV4-1|TRBJ2-4|few
CASSGRTAGDKNIQYF
TGCGCCAGCAGCGGTCGAACGGCGGGGGACAAAAACATTCAGTACTTC
>.|TRBV7-2|TRBJ1-1|.
CASSLDRTLTEAFF
TGTGCCAGCAGCTTAGACCGGACACTGACTGAAGCTTTCTTT
>.|TRBV4-1|TRBJ2-5|few
CASSQARQETQYF
TGCGCCAGCAGCCAGGCCAGGCAAGAGACCCAGTACTTC
>.|TRBV7-6|TRBJ2-2|.
CASSLLLGNTGELFF
TGTGCCAGCAGCTTACTTCTAGGGAACACCGGGGAGCTGTTTTTT
>TRBD1|TRBV28|TRBJ2-7|.
CAAGTAPLEQYF
TGTGCCGCCGGGACAGCTCCCCTCGAGCAGTACTTC
>.|TRBV18|TRBJ2-7|few
CASSEGDPYEQYF
TGTGCCAGCTCAGAGGGGGACCCCTACGAGCAGTACTTC
>.|TRBV11-3|TRBJ2-4|.
CASSFLYQGIQYF
TGTGCCAGCAGCTTCCTTTACCAGGGCATTCAGTACTTC
>.|TRBV30|TRBJ1-2|few
CAWGRQEMNYGYTF
TGTGCCTGGGGTCGACAGGAGATGAACTATGGCTACACCTTC
>TRBD2|TRBV7-2|TRBJ2-1|.
CASAGTSRGGEQFF
TGTGCCAGTGCAGGGACTAGCCGGGGGGGTGAGCAGTTCTTC
>TRBD1|TRBV4-3|TRBJ1-2|few
CASSPGQGSYGYTF
TGCGCCAGCAGCCCGGGACAGGGGAGTTATGGCTACACCTTC
>.|TRBV19|TRBJ1-1|.
CASTKPGFRTEAFF
TGTGCCAGTACCAAACCGGGGTTTCGCACTGAAGCTTTCTTT
>.|TRBV5-4|TRBJ1-2|few
CASSLSGTLYGYTF
TGTGCCAGCAGCTTGAGCGGGACACTCTATGGCTACACCTTC
>.|TRBV9|TRBJ1-1|few
CASSGQGMDTEAFF
TGTGCCAGCAGCGGCCAGGGGATGGATACTGAAGCTTTCTTT